What follows is one T cell receptor (beta chain) and its context. The V and J ends lost 5 bases and 1 base, in that order; junction bases with no gene match: 7. Germline lookup yields CDR1 MDHEN and CDR2 SYDVKM. The CDR3 contains 15 residues. The source of the sample is a study of blood T cell repertoires in COVID-19. TCRdb's copy holds only in-frame clones and misses some; the assay was immunoSEQ multiplex PCR. The table has roughly 250,000 clones, about 90% seen once. Sequenced input: PBMCs or T cells enriched from blood (not recorded which). The V call is TRBV28, the J call TRBJ1-1, with 7 nucleotides matching TRBD1. The clonotype comes from a woman aged 18-30 years who had recovered from COVID-19. CDR3 in DNA: TGTGCCAGCAGTCCCTCAGGGGGGACGAACACTGAAGCTTTCTTT. Residues: CASSPSGGTNTEAFF.